This T cell receptor beta chain was captured by sequencing in a study of shared clonotypes between healthy human individuals. Study at large: The plates for each donor numbered three CD4 naive, three CD4 memory, two CD8 naive and one CD8 memory. Study-wide results and caveats: Across subsets, estimated richness was generally greater for naive than for memory populations.

The V and J ends lost 2 bases and 0 bases respectively, with 8 bases between them. The germline V gene encodes CDR1 SGHRS and CDR2 YFSETQ. CDR3 length: 14 residues. On this clone: Its matching antigen is unknown.

In the original workflow: Junction-only sequences without quality scores came from ImmunoSEQ, so filtering differed. Repertoires were generated with immunoSEQ multiplex PCR, while TCRdb's copy carries only in-frame clones and drops some. The V and J calls and the clone size are those of that table, but D and trimming were determined from the DNA. The table shows roughly 2,500,000 clones, with 80% to 95% occurring only once. The TCR originated in a man aged 18 to 29 in good health. Some clones in this sample may be carry-over from other donors' samples. The sequencing sample was made of naive CD4+ T cells from PBMCs. This sample's subset: CD45RA+ positively selected. This chain links TRBV5-1 with TRBJ2-5; D gene ambiguous. The CDR3 here is CASSLFVDQETQYF. The CDR3 bases are TGCGCCAGCAGCTTATTTGTCGACCAAGAGACCCAGTACTTC.